The rows below give T cell receptor beta chains drawn from one sample of a study of identical twins. In TCRdb, the 5' RACE reads were re-called with MiXCR into one record per CDR3 protein. There are approximately 300,000 distinct CDR3 sequences in the sample; 7.5% to 9.5% occur only once, and 6% to 8.5% lies in the top ten. These records were also assigned to another study, of yellow fever vaccine responses in identical twins.

The specimen was CD8+ T cells sorted from blood. The receptors shown here come from a woman younger than 30 in good health. Both conserved end residues are part of each CDR3. The order of the fields is J gene, V gene, CDR3 protein.

J gene: TRBJ2-7; V gene: TRBV27; CDR3 protein: CASSYTREGTYEQYF
J gene: TRBJ2-7; V gene: TRBV5-1; CDR3 protein: CASSSEGGSYEQYF
J gene: TRBJ1-1; V gene: TRBV5-6; CDR3 protein: CASSLNGQTSEAFF
J gene: TRBJ2-7; V gene: TRBV27; CDR3 protein: CASNLQGHYEQYF
J gene: TRBJ2-1; V gene: TRBV7-3; CDR3 protein: CASSSGQTNYNEQFF
J gene: TRBJ2-5; V gene: TRBV10-3; CDR3 protein: CAISEYREIQETQYF
J gene: TRBJ2-1; V gene: TRBV7-8; CDR3 protein: CASSRPGQGLNEQFF
J gene: TRBJ1-6; V gene: TRBV11-2; CDR3 protein: CASSWPTAASSYNSPLHF
J gene: TRBJ2-7; V gene: TRBV12-3/TRBV12-4; CDR3 protein: CASRDYYEQYF
J gene: TRBJ1-3; V gene: TRBV7-9; CDR3 protein: CASRLPPGPNSGNTIYF
J gene: TRBJ2-1; V gene: TRBV27; CDR3 protein: CASSFRAYSYNEQFF
J gene: TRBJ2-5; V gene: TRBV7-8; CDR3 protein: CASSLMYRGRPIQETQYF
J gene: TRBJ1-2; V gene: TRBV29-1; CDR3 protein: CSVVSHLRDGYTF
J gene: TRBJ2-1; V gene: TRBV9; CDR3 protein: CASSRGGLGEQFF
J gene: TRBJ1-2; V gene: TRBV20-1; CDR3 protein: CSALLRFPGYTF
J gene: TRBJ2-7; V gene: TRBV6-5; CDR3 protein: CATQGLSYEQYF
J gene: TRBJ2-5; V gene: TRBV5-1; CDR3 protein: CATRGQEQETQYF
J gene: TRBJ2-5; V gene: TRBV7-2; CDR3 protein: CASSFPGLEETQYF
J gene: TRBJ2-1; V gene: TRBV4-3; CDR3 protein: CASSQDLGGSYNEQLF
J gene: TRBJ2-1; V gene: TRBV4-3; CDR3 protein: CASSQMRLLAGGPYNEQFF
J gene: TRBJ2-4; V gene: TRBV28; CDR3 protein: CASSLPRTSEAKNIQYF
J gene: TRBJ2-5; V gene: TRBV28; CDR3 protein: CASSFQAGRETQYF
J gene: TRBJ2-1; V gene: TRBV20-1; CDR3 protein: CSAREGTGGSEQFF
J gene: TRBJ2-1; V gene: TRBV29-1; CDR3 protein: CSVEGRIVLNEQFF
J gene: TRBJ2-7; V gene: TRBV6-1; CDR3 protein: CASREISGLSSYEQYF
J gene: TRBJ2-1; V gene: TRBV10-3; CDR3 protein: CAISDPPGGNNEQFF
J gene: TRBJ2-6; V gene: TRBV3-1; CDR3 protein: CACSQAFSGAGANVLTF
J gene: TRBJ2-7; V gene: TRBV2; CDR3 protein: CASSENRPYEQYF
J gene: TRBJ2-5; V gene: TRBV7-9; CDR3 protein: CASSTLGETQYF
J gene: TRBJ2-1; V gene: TRBV7-6; CDR3 protein: CASSLDSGRAHHEQFF
J gene: TRBJ2-4; V gene: TRBV3-1; CDR3 protein: CASRKTSGNGVQYF
J gene: TRBJ2-2; V gene: TRBV19; CDR3 protein: CASIGVGHTGELFF
J gene: TRBJ2-5; V gene: TRBV12-3/TRBV12-4; CDR3 protein: CACCLEGTSGNGQETQYF
J gene: TRBJ1-1; V gene: TRBV6-4; CDR3 protein: CASSDSGIRGTEAFF
J gene: TRBJ2-1; V gene: TRBV28; CDR3 protein: CASSLFGGGRDSNEQFF
J gene: TRBJ2-7; V gene: TRBV20-1; CDR3 protein: CSAREATFYEQYF